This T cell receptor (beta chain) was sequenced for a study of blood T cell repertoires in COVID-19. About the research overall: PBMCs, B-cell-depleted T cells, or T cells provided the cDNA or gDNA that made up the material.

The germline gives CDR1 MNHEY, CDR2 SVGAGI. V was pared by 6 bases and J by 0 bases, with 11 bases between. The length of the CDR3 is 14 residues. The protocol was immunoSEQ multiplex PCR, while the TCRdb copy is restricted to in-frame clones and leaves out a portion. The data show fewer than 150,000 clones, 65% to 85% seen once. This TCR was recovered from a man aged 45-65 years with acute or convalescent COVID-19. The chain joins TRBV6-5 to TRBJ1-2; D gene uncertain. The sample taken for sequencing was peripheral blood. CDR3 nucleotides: TGTGCCAGCAGCTGGACGGGAGCTAACTATGGCTACACCTTC. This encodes CASSWTGANYGYTF.